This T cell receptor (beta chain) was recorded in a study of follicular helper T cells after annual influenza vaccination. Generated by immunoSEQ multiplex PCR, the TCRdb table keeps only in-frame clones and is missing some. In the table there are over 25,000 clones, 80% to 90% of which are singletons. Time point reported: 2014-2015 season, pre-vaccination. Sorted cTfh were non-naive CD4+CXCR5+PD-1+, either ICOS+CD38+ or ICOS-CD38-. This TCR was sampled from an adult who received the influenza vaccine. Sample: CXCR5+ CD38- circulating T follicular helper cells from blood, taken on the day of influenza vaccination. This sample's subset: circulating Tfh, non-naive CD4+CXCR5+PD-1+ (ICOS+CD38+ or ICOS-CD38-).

CDR3 amino acids: CASSQDIGGEADTQYF. CDR3 DNA sequence: TGTGCCAGCAGCCAAGATATCGGGGGTGAGGCAGATACGCAGTATTTT. The genes are TRBV4-2 and TRBJ2-3; the D gene is possibly TRBD2 (6 bases). The CDR3 extends over 16 amino acids. With 0 bases removed from V and 4 bases from J, the gap between germline ends came to 14 bases. Germline values: CDR1 LGHNA, CDR2 YNFKEQ.